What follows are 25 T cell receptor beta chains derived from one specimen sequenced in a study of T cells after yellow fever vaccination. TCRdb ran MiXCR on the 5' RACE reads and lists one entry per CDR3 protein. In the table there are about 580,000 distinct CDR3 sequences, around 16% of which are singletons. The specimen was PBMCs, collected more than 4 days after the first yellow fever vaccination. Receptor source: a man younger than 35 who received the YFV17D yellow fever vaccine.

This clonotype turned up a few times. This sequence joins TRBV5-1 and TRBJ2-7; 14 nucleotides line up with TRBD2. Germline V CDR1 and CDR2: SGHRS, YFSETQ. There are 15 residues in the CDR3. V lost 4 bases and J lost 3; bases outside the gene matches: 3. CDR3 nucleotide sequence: TGCGCCAGCAGCAAGGGACTAGCGGGGGTCTACGAGCAGTACTTC. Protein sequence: CASSKGLAGVYEQYF.

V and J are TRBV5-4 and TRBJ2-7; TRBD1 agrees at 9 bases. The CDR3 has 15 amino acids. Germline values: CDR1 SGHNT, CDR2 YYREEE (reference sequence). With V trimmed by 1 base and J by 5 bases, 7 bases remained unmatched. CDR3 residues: CASSLTGGAYDEQYF. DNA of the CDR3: TGTGCCAGCAGCTTGACAGGGGGCGCTTACGACGAGCAGTACTTC. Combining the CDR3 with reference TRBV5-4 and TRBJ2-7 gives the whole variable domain ETGVTQSPTHLIKTRGQQVTLRCSSQSGHNTVSWYQQALGQGPQFIFQYYREEENGRGNFPPRFSGLQFPNYSSELNVNALELDDSALYLCASSLTGGAYDEQYFGPGTRLTVT.

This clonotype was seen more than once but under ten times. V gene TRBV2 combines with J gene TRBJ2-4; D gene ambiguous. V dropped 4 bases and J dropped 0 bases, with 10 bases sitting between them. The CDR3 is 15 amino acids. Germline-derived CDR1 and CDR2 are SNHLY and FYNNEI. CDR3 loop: CASSGPEIAKNIQYF. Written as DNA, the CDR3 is TGTGCCAGCAGTGGGCCGGAGATAGCCAAAAACATTCAGTACTTC.

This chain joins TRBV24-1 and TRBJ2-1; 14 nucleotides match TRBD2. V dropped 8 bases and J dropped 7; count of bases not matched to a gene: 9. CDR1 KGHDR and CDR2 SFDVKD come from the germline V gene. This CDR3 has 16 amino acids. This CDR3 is CATKGLTSGGENEQFF. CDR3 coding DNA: TGTGCCACCAAGGGGTTGACTAGCGGGGGGGAAAATGAGCAGTTCTTC.

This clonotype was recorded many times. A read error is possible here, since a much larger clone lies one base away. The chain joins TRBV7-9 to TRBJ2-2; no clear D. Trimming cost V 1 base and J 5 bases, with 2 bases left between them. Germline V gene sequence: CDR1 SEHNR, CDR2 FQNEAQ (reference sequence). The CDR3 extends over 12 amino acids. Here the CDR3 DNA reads TGTGCCAGCAGCTTAGAGACCGGGGAGCTGTTTTTT. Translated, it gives CASSLETGELFF.

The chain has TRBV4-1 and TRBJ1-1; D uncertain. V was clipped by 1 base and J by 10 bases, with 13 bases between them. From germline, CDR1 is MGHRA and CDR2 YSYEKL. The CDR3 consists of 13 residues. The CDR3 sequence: CASSQVLGRGAFF. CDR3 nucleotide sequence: TGCGCCAGCAGCCAAGTCCTCGGGAGAGGAGCTTTCTTT.

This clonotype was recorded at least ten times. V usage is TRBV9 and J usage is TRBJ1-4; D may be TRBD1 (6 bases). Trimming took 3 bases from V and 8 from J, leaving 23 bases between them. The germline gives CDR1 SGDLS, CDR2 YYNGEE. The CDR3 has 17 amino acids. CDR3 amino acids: CASSAGSGAGDYEKLFF. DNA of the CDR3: TGTGCCAGCAGCGCCGGGAGCGGGGCAGGGGACTACGAAAAACTGTTTTTT.

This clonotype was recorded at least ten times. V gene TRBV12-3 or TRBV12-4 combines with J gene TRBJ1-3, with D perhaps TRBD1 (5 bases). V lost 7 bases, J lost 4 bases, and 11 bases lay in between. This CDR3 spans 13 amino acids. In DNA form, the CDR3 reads TGTGCCAGCACCGGGACTGGAGGAAACACCATATATTTT. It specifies CASTGTGGNTIYF.

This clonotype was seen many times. The CDR3 DNA sequence: TGCGCCAGCAGCCCAGGGACGCCCAGGGAAGAGACCCAGTACTTC. This sequence encodes CASSPGTPREETQYF. The chain employs TRBV5-1 and TRBJ2-5; TRBD1 or TRBD2 may be the D gene (5 bases each). The germline CDR1 and CDR2 sequences are SGHRS and YFSETQ. Deletions cut 4 bases from V and 3 bases from J, with 16 bases between. This CDR3 spans 15 amino acids.

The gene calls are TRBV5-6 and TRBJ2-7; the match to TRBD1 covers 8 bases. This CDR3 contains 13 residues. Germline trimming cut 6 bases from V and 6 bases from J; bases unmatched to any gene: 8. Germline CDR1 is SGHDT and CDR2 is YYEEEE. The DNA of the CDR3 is TGTGCCAGCAATCGAAACAGGGGGAGCGAGCAGTACGTC. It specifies CASNRNRGSEQYV.

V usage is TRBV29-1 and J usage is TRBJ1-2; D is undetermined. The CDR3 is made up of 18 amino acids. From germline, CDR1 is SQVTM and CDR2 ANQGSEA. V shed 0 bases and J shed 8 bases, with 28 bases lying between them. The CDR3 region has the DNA TGCAGCGTTGAAGATTCTTTAGGGAAATTTAAGGCTACGGAAGGCTACACCTTC. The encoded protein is CSVEDSLGKFKATEGYTF.

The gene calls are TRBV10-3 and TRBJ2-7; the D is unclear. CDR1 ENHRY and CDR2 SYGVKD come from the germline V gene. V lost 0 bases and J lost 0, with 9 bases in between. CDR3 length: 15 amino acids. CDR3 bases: TGTGCCATCAGTGAGTCGGCCAGCAACTCCTACGAGCAGTACTTC. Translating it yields CAISESASNSYEQYF.

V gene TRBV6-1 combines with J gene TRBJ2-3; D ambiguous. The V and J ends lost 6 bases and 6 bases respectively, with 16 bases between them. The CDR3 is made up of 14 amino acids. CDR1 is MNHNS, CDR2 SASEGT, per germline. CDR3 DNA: TGTGCCAGCAGCCGAGGTAGTTTGGGGGATACGCAGTATTTT. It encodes CASSRGSLGDTQYF.

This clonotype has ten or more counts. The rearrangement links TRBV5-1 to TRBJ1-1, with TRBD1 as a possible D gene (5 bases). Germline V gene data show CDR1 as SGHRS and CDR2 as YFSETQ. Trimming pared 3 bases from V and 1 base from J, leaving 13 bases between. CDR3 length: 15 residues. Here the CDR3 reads CASSSTGTPNTEAFF. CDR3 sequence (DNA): TGCGCCAGCAGCTCCACCGGGACCCCGAACACTGAAGCTTTCTTT.

DNA of the CDR3: TGTGCCAGCAGCTTCCAATCAGGCTATGGCTACACCTTC. It yields the protein CASSFQSGYGYTF. The gene calls are TRBV11-2 and TRBJ1-2; D is undetermined. Between the trimmed V and J ends, which lost 3 bases and 4 bases, there was a span of 9 bases. In germline, CDR1 is SGHAT, CDR2 FQNNGV. The CDR3 has 13 residues.

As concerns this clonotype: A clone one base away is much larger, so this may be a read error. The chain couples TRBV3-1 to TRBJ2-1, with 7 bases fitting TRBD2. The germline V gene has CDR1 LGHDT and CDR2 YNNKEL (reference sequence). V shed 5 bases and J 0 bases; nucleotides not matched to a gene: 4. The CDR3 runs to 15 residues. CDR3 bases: TGTGCCAGCAGCTGGCGGGGGAGCTCCTACAATGAGCAGTTCTTC. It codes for CASSWRGSSYNEQFF.

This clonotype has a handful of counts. The CDR3 loop is CASSPLGQGLNEQFF. DNA of the CDR3: TGTGCCAGCTCACCATTGGGACAGGGCCTCAATGAGCAGTTCTTC. The rearrangement uses TRBV18 and TRBJ2-1; 9 bases align to TRBD1. CDR1 is KGHSH, CDR2 LQKENI, per germline. This CDR3 spans 15 amino acids. V shed 2 bases, J shed 6 bases, and the junction held 5 bases outside the gene matches. Full variable domain (rest looked up from reference TRBV18 and TRBJ2-1): NAGVMQNPRHLVRRRGQEARLRCSPMKGHSHVYWYRQLPEEGLKFMVYLQKENIIDESGMPKERFSAEFPKEGPSILRIQQVVRGDSAAYFCASSPLGQGLNEQFFGPGTRLTVL.

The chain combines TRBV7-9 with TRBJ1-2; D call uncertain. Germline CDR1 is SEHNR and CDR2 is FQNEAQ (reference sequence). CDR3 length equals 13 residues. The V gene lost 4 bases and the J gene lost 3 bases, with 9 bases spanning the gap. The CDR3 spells CASSYADYYGYTF. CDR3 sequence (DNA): TGTGCCAGCAGCTACGCGGATTACTATGGCTACACCTTC.

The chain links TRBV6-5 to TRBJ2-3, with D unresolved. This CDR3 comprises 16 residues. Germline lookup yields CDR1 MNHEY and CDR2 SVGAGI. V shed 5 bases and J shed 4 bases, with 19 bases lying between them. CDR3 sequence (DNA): TGTGCCAGCAGTACCGAACCTCCTCTTAGAGCAGATACGCAGTATTTT. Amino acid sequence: CASSTEPPLRADTQYF.

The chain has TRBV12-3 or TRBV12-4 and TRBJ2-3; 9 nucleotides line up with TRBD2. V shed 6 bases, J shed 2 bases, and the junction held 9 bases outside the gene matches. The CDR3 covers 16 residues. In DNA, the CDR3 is TGTGCCAGCAGCTCCCCCATAGCGGGGGACACAGATACGCAGTATTTT. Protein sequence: CASSSPIAGDTDTQYF.

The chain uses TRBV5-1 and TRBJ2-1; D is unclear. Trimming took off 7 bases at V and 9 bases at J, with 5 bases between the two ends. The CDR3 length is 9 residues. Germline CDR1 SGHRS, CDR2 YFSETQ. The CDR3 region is CASFAEQFF. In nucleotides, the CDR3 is TGCGCCAGCTTCGCTGAGCAGTTCTTC.

This CDR3 is CATRQSNTGELFF. CDR3 bases: TGTGCCACTAGACAGTCGAACACCGGGGAGCTGTTTTTT. The J gene is TRBJ2-2, the V gene TRBV6-4, with a possible D match to TRBD1 (5 bases). V gave up 10 bases and J gave up 0 bases, with 9 bases separating them. The CDR3 has 13 amino acids. The germline CDR1 and CDR2 sequences are MRHNA and SNTAGT.

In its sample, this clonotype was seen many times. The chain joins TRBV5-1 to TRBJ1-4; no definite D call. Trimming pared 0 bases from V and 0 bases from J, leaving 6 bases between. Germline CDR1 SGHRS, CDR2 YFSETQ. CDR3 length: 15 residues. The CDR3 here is CASSLEGATNEKLFF. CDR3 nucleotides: TGCGCCAGCAGCTTGGAAGGAGCAACTAATGAAAAACTGTTTTTT. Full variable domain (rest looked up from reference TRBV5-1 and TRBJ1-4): KAGVTQTPRYLIKTRGQQVTLSCSPISGHRSVSWYQQTPGQGLQFLFEYFSETQRNKGNFPGRFSGRQFSNSRSEMNVSTLELGDSALYLCASSLEGATNEKLFFGSGTQLSVL.

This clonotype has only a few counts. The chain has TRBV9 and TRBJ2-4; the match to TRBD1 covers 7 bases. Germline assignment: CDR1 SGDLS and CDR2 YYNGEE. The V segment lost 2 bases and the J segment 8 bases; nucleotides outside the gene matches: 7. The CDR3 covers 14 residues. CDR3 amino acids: CASSVSDRVDIQYF. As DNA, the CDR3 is TGTGCCAGCAGCGTTTCAGACAGGGTTGACATTCAGTACTTC.

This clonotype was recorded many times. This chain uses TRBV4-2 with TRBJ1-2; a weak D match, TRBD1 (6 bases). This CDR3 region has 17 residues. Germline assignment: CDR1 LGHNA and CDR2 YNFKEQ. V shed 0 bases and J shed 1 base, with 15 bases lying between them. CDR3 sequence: CASSQDLSGALNYGYTF. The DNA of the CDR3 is TGTGCCAGCAGCCAAGATCTTTCGGGGGCGCTTAACTATGGCTACACCTTC.